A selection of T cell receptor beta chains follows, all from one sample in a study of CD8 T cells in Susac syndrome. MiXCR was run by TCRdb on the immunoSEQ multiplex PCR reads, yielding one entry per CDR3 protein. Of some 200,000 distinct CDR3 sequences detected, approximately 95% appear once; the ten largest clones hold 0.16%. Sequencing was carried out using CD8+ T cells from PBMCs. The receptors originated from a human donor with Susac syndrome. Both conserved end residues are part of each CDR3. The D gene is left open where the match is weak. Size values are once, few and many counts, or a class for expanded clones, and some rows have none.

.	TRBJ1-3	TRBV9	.	TGTGCCAGCAGCGTAGAAGTGTCCTCGTCCCGAAACACCATATATTTT	CASSVEVSSSRNTIYF
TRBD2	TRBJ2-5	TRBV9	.	TGTGCCAGCAGCCCCCAGCGGGGCGGAGAGACCCAGTACTTC	CASSPQRGGETQYF
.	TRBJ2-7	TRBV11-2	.	TGTGCCAGCAGCTTAGAGCTGGGGCAGTACTTC	CASSLELGQYF
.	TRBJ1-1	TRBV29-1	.	TGCAGCGTTGACTGGTACACTGAAGCTTTCTTT	CSVDWYTEAFF
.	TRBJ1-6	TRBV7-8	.	TGTGCCAGCAGACCTACAGGGACTGATAATTCACCCCTCCACTTT	CASRPTGTDNSPLHF
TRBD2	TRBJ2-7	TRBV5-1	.	TGCGCCAGCAGCTCTGGACTAAGCGGGAGCCACGAGCAGTACTTC	CASSSGLSGSHEQYF
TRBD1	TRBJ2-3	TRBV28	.	TGTGCCAGCACCTGGGGGGACAGGGCCGATACGCAGTATTTT	CASTWGDRADTQYF
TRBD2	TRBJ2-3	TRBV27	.	TGTGCCAGCAGTTTACTGGGAGGGGCGGATACGCAGTATTTT	CASSLLGGADTQYF
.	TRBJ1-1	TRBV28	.	TGTGCCAGCAGTTTATATGAGGTGGTTGGTAGGAGGGCTTTCTTT	CASSLYEVVGRRAFF
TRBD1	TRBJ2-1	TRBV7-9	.	TGTGCCAGCAGCCCCCTCTCGGGACAGGGGTTCTCCTACAATGAGCAGTTCTTC	CASSPLSGQGFSYNEQFF
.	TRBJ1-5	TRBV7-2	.	TGTGCCAGCAGCTCCGCCCAGGGAGGTCATCAGCCCCAGCATTTT	CASSSAQGGHQPQHF
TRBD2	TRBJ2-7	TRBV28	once	TGTGCCAGCAGTCCCCGGACTAGGAGCTCCTACGAGCAGTACTTC	CASSPRTRSSYEQYF
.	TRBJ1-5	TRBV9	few	TGTGCCAGCAGCCTAACACCAACCGGCAATCAGCCCCAGCATTTT	CASSLTPTGNQPQHF
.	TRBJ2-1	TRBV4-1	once	TGCGCCAGCAGCCGGGGGCGGGGGCCCAACAATGAGCAGTTCTTC	CASSRGRGPNNEQFF
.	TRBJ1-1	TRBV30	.	TGTGCCTGGAGTGTAGGCCTGGGCGATACTGAAGCTTTCTTT	CAWSVGLGDTEAFF
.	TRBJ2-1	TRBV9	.	TGTGCCAGCAGCGTAGCTGGCACTAGCTCCTACAATGAGCAGTTCTTC	CASSVAGTSSYNEQFF
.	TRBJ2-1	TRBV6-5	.	TGTGCCAGCAGTTACGACAGATACAATGAGCAGTTCTTC	CASSYDRYNEQFF
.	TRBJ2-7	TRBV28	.	TGTGCCAGCAGCCGGAGGGAACCCGAGCAGTACTTC	CASSRREPEQYF
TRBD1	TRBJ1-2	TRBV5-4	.	TGTGCCAGCAGCTCGACAGGGGGCGCGGACTATGGCTACACCTTC	CASSSTGGADYGYTF
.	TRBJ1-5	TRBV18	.	TGTGCCAGCTCCGGACAGATCAATCAGCCCCAGCATTTT	CASSGQINQPQHF
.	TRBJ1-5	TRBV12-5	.	TGTGCTAGTGGCTCCGGTAGCAATCAGCCCCAGCATTTT	CASGSGSNQPQHF
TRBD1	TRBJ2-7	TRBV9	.	TGTGCCAGCAGCGCGACGACAGGGGGCCTCTACGAGCAGTACTTC	CASSATTGGLYEQYF
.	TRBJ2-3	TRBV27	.	TGTGCCAGCACCTGGGGGGCAGGGGCAGATACGCAGTATTTT	CASTWGAGADTQYF
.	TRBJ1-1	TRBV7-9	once	TGTGCCAGCAGCTCCCCCATACAGGGACTTATCACTGAAGCTTTCTTT	CASSSPIQGLITEAFF
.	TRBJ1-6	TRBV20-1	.	TGCAGTGCTAGACAGGGATCCAGTCCTCGGGGTGGTTCACCCCTCCACTTT	CSARQGSSPRGGSPLHF
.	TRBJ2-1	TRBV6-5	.	TGTGCCAGCAGTTACTCGTCACAGGAAGACAATGAGCAGTTCTTC	CASSYSSQEDNEQFF
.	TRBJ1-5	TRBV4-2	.	TGTGCCAGCAGCCAAGATCTGGGTCAGCCCCAGCATTTT	CASSQDLGQPQHF
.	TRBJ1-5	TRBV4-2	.	TGTGCCAGCAGCGCGAACTCCGGACAGACGTATCAGCCCCAGCATTTT	CASSANSGQTYQPQHF
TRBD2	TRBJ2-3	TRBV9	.	TGTGCCAGCAGCGTCACTAGCGGCCTATCAGATACGCAGTATTTT	CASSVTSGLSDTQYF
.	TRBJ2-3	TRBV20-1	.	TGCAGTGCTAGACCCCACAGTCTAGGGCCAGATACGCAGTATTTT	CSARPHSLGPDTQYF
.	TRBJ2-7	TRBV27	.	TGTGCCAGCAGTCAACTTGGGGATGTCCCCTACGAGCAGTACTTC	CASSQLGDVPYEQYF
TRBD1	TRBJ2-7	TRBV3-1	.	TGTGCCAGCAGCCGACCCCGTGGACAGGGGGCCTACGAGCAGTACTTC	CASSRPRGQGAYEQYF
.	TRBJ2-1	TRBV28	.	TGTGCCAGCAGTTCAAGACAACAGCAGTTCTTC	CASSSRQQQFF
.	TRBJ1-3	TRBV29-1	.	TGCAGCGTTGACACGGAAGGCTCTGGAAACACCATATATTTT	CSVDTEGSGNTIYF
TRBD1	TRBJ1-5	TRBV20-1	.	TGCAGTGCCCGACGGGGACAGGGAATGAGCAATCAGCCCCAGCATTTT	CSARRGQGMSNQPQHF
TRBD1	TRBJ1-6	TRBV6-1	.	TGTGCCAGCAGTGAAGACCGCGGGACAGGGGGCTATAATTCACCCCTCCACTTT	CASSEDRGTGGYNSPLHF
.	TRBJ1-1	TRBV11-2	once	TGTGCCAGCAGTTATGGGTCTAACACTGAAGCTTTCTTT	CASSYGSNTEAFF
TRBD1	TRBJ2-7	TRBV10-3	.	TGTGCCATCAGTGCTGCCGGGACAGGGGGCAACGAGCAGTACTTC	CAISAAGTGGNEQYF
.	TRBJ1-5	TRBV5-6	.	TGTGCCAGCAGCTTTTCCAGGGATCAGCCCCAGCATTTT	CASSFSRDQPQHF
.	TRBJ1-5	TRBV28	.	TGTGCCAGCAGTCCTTCAAATCAGCCCCAGCATTTT	CASSPSNQPQHF